This TCR beta chain was captured in a study of cytomegalovirus exposure and HLA in healthy donors. Study-wide points: Later analysis associated a missense DCLRE1C variant with TCR beta V- and J-gene trimming.

Details on this clone: The antigen is unknown.

60 Vbeta and 13 Jbeta primers were used in PCR. The method was immunoSEQ multiplex PCR; TCRdb's version includes in-frame clones alone and lacks a portion of them. Of 150,000 to 200,000 clones in the sample, around four fifths were seen once. The receptor comes from a man between 40 and 49 years old in good health and CMV-seropositive. The material sequenced was PBMCs.

Written as DNA, the CDR3 is TGTGCCACCGCCGGGGGACTACTCAATGAGCAGTTCTTC. It specifies CATAGGLLNEQFF. The chain is built from TRBV15 and TRBJ2-1; 7 nucleotides match TRBD2. CDR3 length equals 13 residues. The trim removed 8 bases at V and 6 bases at J, leaving 7 bases unmatched. Germline CDR1 reads LNHNV; CDR2 reads YYDKDF (reference sequence).